The 14 T cell receptor beta chains presented below share a single source sample, sequenced in a study of type 1 regulatory T cells. MiXCR, applied by TCRdb to the reads, yields one record per CDR3 protein. There are some 89,000 distinct CDR3 sequences in the sample; around 30% occur only once, and 2% to 2.5% lies in the top ten. The sample comprised CD4+ T cells, either the whole sample or a sorted fraction (not recorded which). These receptor sequences come from a human donor in good health.

The rearrangement joins TRBV20-1 to TRBJ1-3, with D possibly TRBD1 on 5 matching bases. The CDR3 loop spans 14 amino acids. V lost 6 bases and J lost 0, with 12 bases in between. Germline V gene lookup returns CDR1 DFQATT and CDR2 SNEGSKA (reference sequence). CDR3 protein: CSARDSVSGNTIYF. CDR3 in DNA: TGCAGTGCCCGCGACAGTGTCTCTGGAAACACCATATATTTT.

This clonotype turned up a few times. The rearrangement joins TRBV3-1 to TRBJ1-2, with D maybe TRBD1 (5 bases). Germline V gene lookup returns CDR1 LGHDT and CDR2 YNNKEL (reference sequence). The CDR3 loop spans 12 amino acids. The V end lost 6 bases, the J end lost 10 bases, and 15 bases lay between the germline ends. CDR3: CASRDPGAFYTF. The CDR3 DNA follows: TGTGCCAGCAGGGACCCCGGGGCCTTCTACACCTTC.

The chain carries TRBV5-6 and TRBJ2-3, with D uncertain. CDR3 length: 12 residues. Germline CDR1 reads SGHDT; CDR2 reads YYEEEE. The V end was cut by 5 bases, the J end by 0 bases, with 4 bases between. The CDR3 protein is CASSRSTDTQYF. CDR3 in DNA: TGTGCCAGCAGTCGTAGCACAGATACGCAGTATTTT.

There are a few counts of this clonotype. The V gene is TRBV7-9, the J gene TRBJ2-4; D unclear. The germline CDR1 and CDR2 sequences are SEHNR and FQNEAQ (reference sequence). The germline V and J ends were trimmed by 3 bases and 4 bases, with 22 bases remaining between them. This CDR3 comprises 18 residues. The chain's CDR3 is CASSLALGSSRQKNIQYF. For the CDR3, the DNA is TGTGCCAGCAGCTTGGCCCTCGGCAGTTCACGGCAGAAAAACATTCAGTACTTC.

The table lists this clonotype with a few counts. This chain connects TRBV3-1 to TRBJ2-1; no clear D. Germline-derived CDR1 and CDR2 are LGHDT and YNNKEL (reference sequence). The CDR3 contains 13 residues. The V end lost 1 base, the J end lost 7 bases, and 8 bases lay between the germline ends. CDR3 sequence: CASSQARRNEQFF. DNA for the CDR3: TGTGCCAGCAGCCAAGCCCGAAGGAATGAGCAGTTCTTC.

This clonotype was found a few times. CDR3 protein: CSASQGGQETQYF. CDR3 bases: TGCAGTGCTAGCCAGGGTGGACAAGAGACCCAGTACTTC. This chain connects TRBV20-1 to TRBJ2-5; TRBD1 might be the D (5 bases). The CDR3 has 13 residues. Between the trimmed V and J ends, which lost 3 bases and 2 bases, there was a span of 10 bases. In germline, CDR1 is DFQATT, CDR2 SNEGSKA (reference sequence).

This clonotype has more than one count but fewer than ten. The rearrangement links TRBV20-1 to TRBJ1-2, with 10 positions matching TRBD1. This CDR3 region has 17 residues. The V gene's germline CDR1 is DFQATT and CDR2 SNEGSKA (reference sequence). J gave up 8 bases and V 4 bases, and 19 bases lay outside the gene matches. CDR3 region: CSAMTLGGQGMSDGYTF. In DNA form, the CDR3 reads TGCAGTGCTATGACCCTAGGGGGACAGGGGATGTCGGACGGCTACACCTTC.

CDR3 protein: CASSLNEGGNGYTF. The DNA of the CDR3 is TGTGCCAGCAGCTTGAATGAAGGCGGGAATGGCTACACCTTC. This chain connects TRBV6-5 to TRBJ1-2; D not resolved. The CDR3 totals 14 residues. CDR1 and CDR2 from the germline V gene are MNHEY and SVGAGI. The V gene lost 6 bases and the J gene lost 6 bases, with 17 bases spanning the gap.

This sequence joins TRBV20-1 and TRBJ2-7; 11 positions match TRBD2. This CDR3 contains 15 residues. With 5 bases clipped from V and 2 bases from J, the junction kept 8 bases outside the gene matches. CDR1 DFQATT and CDR2 SNEGSKA come from the germline V gene (reference sequence). CDR3 region: CSAYTLAGGAYEQYF. DNA for the CDR3: TGCAGTGCTTATACTCTAGCGGGAGGCGCCTACGAGCAGTACTTC.

The chain carries TRBV7-2 and TRBJ2-3, with TRBD2 as a possible D gene (5 bases). Germline assignment: CDR1 SGHTA and CDR2 FQGNSA. CDR3 length: 15 amino acids. V was trimmed by 3 bases and J by 5 bases, leaving 15 bases between them. The CDR3 here is CASSLYRGGVDTQYF. DNA for the CDR3: TGTGCCAGCAGCTTGTACCGCGGAGGAGTAGATACGCAGTATTTT. The full variable domain, rest sourced from reference TRBV7-2 and TRBJ2-3, is GAGVSQSPSNKVTEKGKDVELRCDPISGHTALYWYRQSLGQGLEFLIYFQGNSAPDKSGLPSDRFSAERTGGSVSTLTIQRTQQEDSAVYLCASSLYRGGVDTQYFGPGTRLTVL.

The CDR3 nucleotides read TGTGCCAGCAGTTACTCCCAGCCGGGGGGCAGCCCATACCTGGAAGCTTTCTTT. Translated: CASSYSQPGGSPYLEAFF. The rearrangement links TRBV6-2 or TRBV6-3 to TRBJ1-1, with a weak D call TRBD1 (6 bases). This CDR3 comprises 18 residues. The ends were cut back, 0 bases at V and 8 bases at J, with 25 bases in the middle. Germline V CDR1 and CDR2: MNHEY, SVGEGT.

A few counts support this clonotype. V gene TRBV11-3 combines with J gene TRBJ2-1, with 13 bases identical to TRBD2. Germline V gene sequence: CDR1 SGHNT, CDR2 YENEEA. The CDR3 is 17 residues long. V trimming: 3 bases; J trimming: 7 bases; junction bases outside the gene matches: 9. CDR3 in DNA: TGTGCCAGCAGCTTTAGGACTAGCGGGAGAATTGGGAATGAGCAGTTCTTC. This codes for CASSFRTSGRIGNEQFF.

The chain employs TRBV7-2 and TRBJ2-7; D is undetermined. The CDR3 extends over 13 amino acids. CDR1 is SGHTA and CDR2 is FQGNSA in the germline V gene. V lost 4 bases, J lost 7 bases, and 14 bases lay in between. CDR3 DNA sequence: TGTGCCAGCAGCTCTTTACCAGTCCAGGAGCAGTACTTC. Protein sequence: CASSSLPVQEQYF.

The CDR3 spells CASSNTGGRETQYF. CDR3 nucleotide sequence: TGTGCCAGTAGTAACACAGGGGGCCGGGAGACCCAGTACTTC. The chain couples TRBV19 to TRBJ2-5; 9 nucleotides match TRBD1. The germline CDR1 and CDR2 sequences are LNHDA and SQIVND (reference sequence). This CDR3 has 14 residues. J lost 5 bases, V lost 4 bases, and 5 bases had no gene match.